Below, 13 T cell receptor beta chains from the same sample are listed, as sequenced in a study of Ad26.COV2.S vaccination and SARS-CoV-2 variants. Treatment in this sample: about 20 received Ad26.COV2.S at low or high dose, single or two shots; 5 received placebo; per-sample allocation not given. On day 63 after the first injection, vaccine and placebo recipients gave samples. The method was immunoSEQ multiplex PCR; TCRdb's version includes in-frame clones alone and lacks a portion of them. The table shows a few hundred thousand clones, with approximately 87% occurring only once. Specimen: peripheral blood, collected in a trial of Ad26.COV2.S vaccine versus placebo. Receptors originate from a person between 18 and 59 years old who received the Ad26.COV2.S COVID-19 vaccine or a placebo.

This chain uses TRBV4-3 with TRBJ2-2, with 7 bases aligning to TRBD1. The junction had 3 bases not matched to a gene; V was cut back by 4 bases and J by 1 base. Germline-derived CDR1 and CDR2 are LGHNA and YSLEER. CDR3 length equals 15 residues. CDR3 nucleotide sequence: TGCGCCAGCAGCCCGCGGACAGGGAACACCGGGGAGCTGTTTTTT. This gives the protein CASSPRTGNTGELFF.

The chain combines TRBV10-1 with TRBJ2-5, with D maybe TRBD1 (6 bases). The V gene lost 5 bases and the J gene lost 5 bases, with 12 bases spanning the gap. The CDR3 extends over 13 amino acids. Per germline, CDR1 WNHNN and CDR2 SYGVQD (reference sequence). CDR3 residues: CASSPGVIETQYF. DNA for the CDR3: TGCGCCAGCAGTCCAGGGGTGATTGAGACCCAGTACTTC.

This clone was observed a single time. The chain joins TRBV4-1 to TRBJ1-1; D is perhaps TRBD1 (5 bases). In germline, CDR1 is MGHRA, CDR2 YSYEKL. The CDR3 contains 15 residues. V was clipped by 7 bases and J by 0 bases, with 15 bases between them. DNA of the CDR3: TGCGCCAGCACCCGAGAGGGACTCCTGAACACTGAAGCTTTCTTT. Protein: CASTREGLLNTEAFF.

The V and J genes are TRBV7-5 and TRBJ2-2; the D call of TRBD2 is as the table states it, not checked on the DNA. TRBV7-5 is a pseudogene locus. The length of the CDR3 is 15 residues. CDR3 amino acids: CARSLRRRNTGELFF. The CDR3 DNA reads TGTGCCAGAAGCTTACGTCGGAGAAACACCGGGGAGCTGTTTTTT.

This chain connects TRBV6-2 or TRBV6-3 to TRBJ2-1; a weak D match, TRBD2 (5 bases). The CDR3 consists of 15 residues. Per the germline V gene, CDR1 is MNHEY and CDR2 is SVGEGT. The V end was cut by 4 bases, the J end by 8 bases, with 18 bases between. The CDR3 nucleotides are TGTGCCAGCAGTTCCTTAAGGATGATTAGCGATGAGCAGTTCTTC. Its translation is CASSSLRMISDEQFF.

The chain combines TRBV4-3 with TRBJ1-6; no clear D. The CDR3 runs to 16 residues. Germline CDR1 is LGHNA and CDR2 is YSLEER. Trimming pared 0 bases from V and 9 bases from J, leaving 15 bases between. CDR3 coding DNA: TGCGCCAGCAGCCAAGAATGGGTCCCTTCCTCTTCACCCCTCCACTTT. Translated, it gives CASSQEWVPSSSPLHF.

The genes are TRBV6-6 and TRBJ2-3; no reliable D call. Germline V gives CDR1 MNHNY, CDR2 SVGAGI (reference sequence). V lost 2 bases to trimming and J lost 0 bases, with 9 bases between them. This CDR3 has 15 residues. CDR3 amino acids: CASSYPQPSTDTQYF. In DNA form, the CDR3 reads TGTGCCAGCAGTTACCCGCAACCTAGCACAGATACGCAGTATTTT.

This clone was recorded once. The rearrangement uses TRBV5-4 and TRBJ1-2; D is unresolved. The CDR3 is made up of 11 amino acids. Trimming left V 3 bases short and J 6 bases short, with 6 bases between. Germline CDR1 reads SGHNT; CDR2 reads YYREEE (reference sequence). The CDR3 loop reads CASSYWNGYTF. CDR3 sequence (DNA): TGTGCCAGCAGCTATTGGAATGGCTACACCTTC.

This clone was observed a single time. The CDR3 sequence is CASSLGAFARASYEQYV. Here the CDR3 DNA reads TGTGCCAGCAGCCTTGGGGCCTTTGCTAGGGCATCCTACGAGCAGTACGTC. J is TRBJ2-7 and V is TRBV7-9; D perhaps matches TRBD1 (5 bases). From germline, CDR1 is SEHNR and CDR2 FQNEAQ (reference sequence). The V end was cut by 5 bases, the J end by 1 base, with 21 bases between. CDR3 size: 17 residues.

The J gene is TRBJ2-7, the V gene TRBV6-5; 11 bases are a match to TRBD1. J gave up 9 bases and V 6 bases, and 10 bases lay outside the gene matches. CDR1 is MNHEY, CDR2 SVGAGI, per germline. The CDR3 contains 14 residues. The CDR3 spells CASRLRTGGNTQYF. CDR3 DNA: TGTGCCAGCAGGCTCCGGACAGGGGGCAACACGCAGTACTTC.

V usage is TRBV4-3 and J usage is TRBJ2-3; TRBD2 matches at 12 bases. Germline CDR1 reads LGHNA; CDR2 reads YSLEER. The CDR3 consists of 19 residues. The ends lost 0 bases at V and 5 bases at J; junction bases unmatched: 12. The CDR3 DNA reads TGCGCCAGCAGCCAAGAAAGACTAGCGGGGGCCCTCCTAGTAGATACGCAGTATTTT. Protein sequence: CASSQERLAGALLVDTQYF.

This chain joins TRBV4-3 and TRBJ2-3, with a tentative D call TRBD2 (6 bases). Trimming shortened V by 0 bases and J by 0 bases, and 13 bases separated the two germline ends. This CDR3 contains 17 residues. CDR1 is LGHNA, CDR2 YSLEER, per germline. The CDR3 DNA reads TGCGCCAGCAGCCAAGATCTGGGACTTATTAGCACAGATACGCAGTATTTT. It codes for CASSQDLGLISTDTQYF.

Here the CDR3 reads CASRGEWGVMNTEAFF. The CDR3 DNA follows: TGTGCCAGCAGGGGGGAGTGGGGGGTCATGAACACTGAAGCTTTCTTT. The rearrangement joins TRBV27 to TRBJ1-1, with a possible D match to TRBD1 (5 bases). This CDR3 contains 16 residues. The ends were cut back, 6 bases at V and 0 bases at J, with 17 bases in the middle. CDR1 and CDR2 (germline): MNHEY, SMNVEV (reference sequence).